The TCR beta chain under discussion was sequenced for a study of T cell responses to AZD1222 COVID-19 vaccine. Turning to this clone: What it recognizes is unknown.

Second-dose groups at about 4 or about 12 weeks were pooled. General study results and limits: Among spike-specific TCRs, nearly half reportedly target unmutated variant regions. Repertoire sampling was restricted to post-peak T cell response timepoints.

Only in-frame clones appear in the TCRdb table, and some are missing; sequencing was by immunoSEQ multiplex PCR. There are 150,000 or so clones in the sample; about 90% occur only once, and roughly a tenth lies in the top ten. In germline, CDR1 is SQVTM, CDR2 ANQGSEA. Trimming removed 7 bases from V and 6 bases from J; junction bases left unmatched: 12. The CDR3 is made up of 16 amino acids. This sequence joins TRBV29-1 and TRBJ2-2; 12 nucleotides align to TRBD2. This TCR was sampled from an adult who received the AZD1222 COVID-19 vaccine. This sample comprised peripheral blood, obtained 28 days after the second AZD1222 dose. Written as DNA, the CDR3 is TGCAGCGCAGCGCCTAGCGGGAGGGCCTTTTCCGGGGAGCTGTTTTTT. Translating it yields CSAAPSGRAFSGELFF.